A single sample gave rise to the 11 T cell receptor beta chains below, sequenced in a study of blood T cells in healthy people across ages. A J-beta primer mix and a sample-barcoded 5' primer were used in a second PCR of about 7 to 12 cycles. From the 5' RACE reads, TCRdb called clonotypes with MiXCR, one entry per CDR3 protein. The table lists fewer than 950,000 distinct CDR3 sequences, roughly 34% of them singletons. Material: blood. All receptors derive from a man aged 18 to 30 in good health.

This clonotype was seen a few times. The chain links TRBV4-2 to TRBJ1-1, with a weak D call TRBD1 (5 bases). The CDR3 has 15 residues. V shed 0 bases and J shed 2 bases, with 10 bases lying between them. The V gene's germline CDR1 is LGHNA and CDR2 YNFKEQ. CDR3 nucleotides: TGTGCCAGCAGCCAAGATCTCAGGGAAAACACTGAAGCTTTCTTT. This codes for CASSQDLRENTEAFF.

The chain joins TRBV6-2 or TRBV6-3 to TRBJ1-1; 11 bases map to TRBD1. The CDR3 spans 16 residues. The germline gives CDR1 MNHEY, CDR2 SVGEGT. With V trimmed by 4 bases and J by 5 bases, 9 bases remained unmatched. CDR3 coding DNA: TGTGCCAGCAGTTGGGACAGGGGGATGGTCAAGACTGAAGCTTTCTTT. It specifies CASSWDRGMVKTEAFF.

This clonotype was seen once. The chain recombines TRBV27 with TRBJ2-5; 7 nucleotides align to TRBD2. Trimming at V came to 6 bases and at J to 0 bases, leaving 7 bases not matched to a gene. Germline V CDR1 and CDR2: MNHEY, SMNVEV (reference sequence). The CDR3 is made up of 15 amino acids. DNA of the CDR3: TGTGCCAGCAGGACAGCGGGGTCTTACCAAGAGACCCAGTACTTC. Its translation: CASRTAGSYQETQYF.

This chain connects TRBV5-1 to TRBJ2-5; 8 positions agree with TRBD1. This CDR3 has 15 residues. Germline CDR1 and CDR2: SGHRS and YFSETQ. The V and J ends lost 4 bases and 11 bases, in that order; junction bases with no gene match: 16. The CDR3 spells CASSLGQGPYNGQYF. The CDR3 DNA follows: TGCGCCAGCAGCCTAGGACAGGGACCCTACAATGGGCAGTACTTC.

This clonotype occurred many times. This chain connects TRBV29-1 to TRBJ2-7; D possibly corresponds to TRBD2 (6 bases). The germline CDR1 and CDR2 sequences are SQVTM and ANQGSEA. This CDR3 has 11 residues. Trimming stripped 7 bases from V and 3 bases from J, with 10 bases between. The CDR3 here is CSGGLNYEQYF. For the CDR3, the DNA is TGCAGCGGGGGACTGAACTACGAGCAGTACTTC.

This clonotype was detected a few times. CDR3 loop: CASKGPYGGEQFF. In DNA, the CDR3 is TGCGCCAGCAAGGGTCCTTACGGCGGTGAGCAGTTCTTC. The V and J genes are TRBV5-1 and TRBJ2-1; D is unresolved. Germline CDR1 is SGHRS and CDR2 is YFSETQ. The CDR3 is made up of 13 amino acids. V was pared by 6 bases and J by 9 bases, with 16 bases between.

This chain links TRBV29-1 with TRBJ2-3; TRBD1 or TRBD2 may be the D gene (5 bases each). V was shortened by 3 bases and J by 1 base, with 8 bases between the two germline ends. Germline CDR1 and CDR2: SQVTM and ANQGSEA. This CDR3 region has 13 residues. Here the CDR3 reads CSVEGTGTDTQYF. The CDR3 DNA reads as TGCAGCGTTGAGGGGACGGGCACAGATACGCAGTATTTT.

This clonotype was counted between two and nine times. The chain is built from TRBV7-2 and TRBJ2-5; the match to TRBD1 covers 9 bases. V shed 0 bases, J shed 3 bases, and the junction held 2 bases outside the gene matches. CDR3 size: 15 residues. CDR1 and CDR2 from the germline V gene are SGHTA and FQGNSA. The CDR3 loop is CASSLAGTGKETQYF. The DNA of the CDR3 is TGTGCCAGCAGCTTAGCCGGGACAGGGAAAGAGACCCAGTACTTC. Based on the CDR3 plus reference TRBV7-2 and TRBJ2-5, the full variable domain is GAGVSQSPSNKVTEKGKDVELRCDPISGHTALYWYRQSLGQGLEFLIYFQGNSAPDKSGLPSDRFSAERTGGSVSTLTIQRTQQEDSAVYLCASSLAGTGKETQYFGPGTRLLVL.

This chain links TRBV15 with TRBJ1-2, with D uncertain. V shed 0 bases and J shed 0 bases, with 17 bases lying between them. The CDR3 runs 18 residues. Germline values: CDR1 LNHNV, CDR2 YYDKDF (reference sequence). CDR3 in amino acids: CATSRDSSVGTANYGYTF. As DNA, the CDR3 is TGTGCCACCAGCAGAGATTCGAGTGTCGGAACAGCTAACTATGGCTACACCTTC.

Notes on this clonotype: Possible read error: a much larger clone is one base away. The chain uses TRBV5-6 and TRBJ2-1; D uncertain. The V gene lost 1 base and the J gene lost 10 bases, with 12 bases spanning the gap. The length of the CDR3 is 13 residues. In germline, CDR1 is SGHDT, CDR2 YYEEEE. CDR3 protein: CASSLSWGSEQFF. The CDR3 DNA is TGTGCCAGCAGCTTGAGCTGGGGTTCCGAGCAGTTCTTC.

This chain connects TRBV12-3 or TRBV12-4 to TRBJ1-2; D may be TRBD1 (6 bases). The V and J ends lost 7 bases and 2 bases respectively, with 14 bases between them. The CDR3 totals 14 residues. CDR3 DNA sequence: TGTGCCAGCACCCAGTGGACAGTCAACTATGGCTACACCTTC. Translation: CASTQWTVNYGYTF.